Presented here are 18 T cell receptor beta chains from one specimen sequenced in a study of T cells after posttransplantation cyclophosphamide. This table comes from immunoSEQ multiplex PCR, and its TCRdb copy is limited to in-frame clones, with some not included. The sample includes about 25,000 clones, none of them occurring once. Sequenced sample: PBMCs. These receptors were obtained from a woman in her forties or fifties in good health, CMV-negative, and a related stem cell transplant donor.

This clone was recorded many times. V gene TRBV6-5 combines with J gene TRBJ1-6; D call uncertain. The germline V gene encodes CDR1 MNHEY and CDR2 SVGAGI. The CDR3 is 13 residues long. V gave up 3 bases and J gave up 6 bases, with 6 bases separating them. The CDR3 region has the DNA TGTGCCAGCAGTTATTCCCTTAATTCACCCCTCCACTTT. Its protein is CASSYSLNSPLHF.

This clone was seen many times. The chain has TRBV27 and TRBJ2-5; D might be TRBD2 (5 bases). V gave up 3 bases and J gave up 4 bases, with 12 bases separating them. The germline gives CDR1 MNHEY, CDR2 SMNVEV (reference sequence). The CDR3 is 14 amino acids. CDR3 in amino acids: CASSLLGERETQYF. DNA of the CDR3: TGTGCCAGCAGTTTGCTCGGGGAGAGAGAGACCCAGTACTTC.

This clone was picked up many times. V and J are TRBV7-3 and TRBJ1-2; 9 bases match TRBD1. CDR1 is SGHTA, CDR2 FQGTGA, per germline. CDR3 length equals 16 residues. The ends lost 5 bases at V and 6 bases at J; junction bases unmatched: 13. The CDR3 reads CASSPTGGQGKDGYTF. The CDR3 bases are TGTGCCAGCAGCCCCACTGGGGGACAGGGAAAGGATGGCTACACCTTC.

This clone was observed many times. The rearrangement links TRBV5-1 to TRBJ1-2; 7 bases line up with TRBD1. There are 15 residues in the CDR3. Looked up from germline, CDR1 is SGHRS and CDR2 is YFSETQ. V gave up 6 bases and J gave up 4 bases; unmatched junction bases: 12. The CDR3: CASTLSDREGYGYTF. CDR3 in DNA: TGCGCCAGCACCTTATCCGACAGGGAAGGCTATGGCTACACCTTC.

There are many counts of this clone. The V and J genes are TRBV12-5 and TRBJ1-1; weak D call: TRBD1 (6 bases). This CDR3 has 12 amino acids. In germline, CDR1 is LGHNT, CDR2 FRNRAP. V lost 1 base and J 10 bases, leaving 10 bases between the germline ends. The CDR3 DNA follows: TGTGCTAGTGGTTTGGCAGGGGTTGGAGCTTTCTTT. This gives the protein CASGLAGVGAFF.

This clone came up many times. The chain carries TRBV11-2 and TRBJ2-3; no definite D call. Germline V gene lookup returns CDR1 SGHAT and CDR2 FQNNGV. The CDR3 runs 13 residues. The ends were cut back, 0 bases at V and 4 bases at J, with 5 bases in the middle. CDR3 coding DNA: TGTGCCAGCAGCTTAGAACTTGCAGATACGCAGTATTTT. This encodes CASSLELADTQYF.

This clone occurred many times. V usage is TRBV27 and J usage is TRBJ2-5, with 7 bases lining up with TRBD1. The germline CDR1 and CDR2 sequences are MNHEY and SMNVEV (reference sequence). The CDR3 runs 16 residues. After removal of 8 bases from V and 1 base from J, the junction contained 13 bases not matched to a gene. The CDR3 bases are TGTGCCAGCGCAAAACCCAACAGGGGCCCCCAAGAGACCCAGTACTTC. It specifies CASAKPNRGPQETQYF.

This clone was counted many times. The chain employs TRBV25-1 and TRBJ2-3, with 7 bases matching TRBD1. V lost 5 bases to trimming and J lost 6 bases; unmatched junction nucleotides: 14. CDR1 and CDR2 from the germline V gene are MGHDK and SYGVNS. The CDR3 extends over 16 amino acids. CDR3 nucleotide sequence: TGTGCCAGCAGTCGATCGACAGGGAAGTTTGTGGATACGCAGTATTTT. Translating it yields CASSRSTGKFVDTQYF.

This clone was counted at least ten times. V usage is TRBV7-3 and J usage is TRBJ1-1; TRBD1 matches 9 bases. The V and J ends lost 5 bases and 1 base, in that order; junction bases with no gene match: 5. In germline, CDR1 is SGHTA, CDR2 FQGTGA. The CDR3 spans 15 residues. This CDR3 reads CASSTTGGKNTEAFF. CDR3 coding DNA: TGTGCCAGCAGCACCACAGGGGGCAAGAACACTGAAGCTTTCTTT. Drawing the rest from reference TRBV7-3 and TRBJ1-1, the complete variable domain is GAGVSQTPSNKVTEKGKYVELRCDPISGHTALYWYRQSLGQGPEFLIYFQGTGAADDSGLPNDRFFAVRPEGSVSTLKIQRTERGDSAVYLCASSTTGGKNTEAFFGQGTRLTVV.

This clone was seen only a few times. The chain joins TRBV5-1 to TRBJ1-6; 7 positions match TRBD1. CDR3 size: 14 residues. V lost 6 bases and J lost 4; bases outside the gene matches: 4. CDR1 is SGHRS and CDR2 is YFSETQ in the germline V gene. The CDR3 DNA sequence: TGCGCCAGCATGCAGGGGGATTATAATTCACCCCTCCACTTT. Protein: CASMQGDYNSPLHF.

This clone was seen many times. V gene TRBV2 combines with J gene TRBJ1-6; unclear D gene. This CDR3 is built from 15 residues. The germline V and J ends were trimmed by 7 bases and 3 bases, with 13 bases remaining between them. Germline V gives CDR1 SNHLY, CDR2 FYNNEI. CDR3 coding DNA: TGTGCCAGCAAGGGAGGTGCGGGCTATAATTCACCCCTCCACTTT. It codes for CASKGGAGYNSPLHF.

This clone occurred many times. The chain couples TRBV7-3 to TRBJ2-5; D possibly corresponds to TRBD1 (5 bases). V was pared by 5 bases and J by 5 bases, with 12 bases between. Germline values: CDR1 SGHTA, CDR2 FQGTGA. CDR3 length: 13 residues. The DNA of the CDR3 is TGTGCCAGCAGCCCCGAGAACAGGGAGACCCAGTACTTC. Its translation: CASSPENRETQYF.

With regard to this clone: Since a much larger clone is just one base distant, this may be a read error. The rearrangement joins TRBV5-1 to TRBJ2-5; TRBD1 matches 8 bases. The J call may be wrong; the DNA end is better matched by TRBJ2-7. The V gene's germline CDR1 is SGHRS and CDR2 YFSETQ. The CDR3 totals 14 residues. CDR3 bases: TGCGCCAGCAGCTTGGATGGACAGGGCTACGAGCAGTACTTC. Protein product: CASSLDGQGYEQYF.

This clone was counted at least ten times. The chain carries TRBV10-3 and TRBJ2-5, with D hard to call. Germline values: CDR1 ENHRY, CDR2 SYGVKD. With 0 bases removed from V and 4 bases from J, the gap between germline ends came to 9 bases. The CDR3 sequence is 14 residues long. The CDR3 coding sequence is TGTGCCATCAGTGAGTCTTTGCGTTCAGAGACCCAGTACTTC. The encoded protein is CAISESLRSETQYF.

This clone was picked up many times. The chain couples TRBV11-1 to TRBJ2-1; D is uncertain. V lost 5 bases and J 5 bases, leaving 7 bases between the germline ends. Germline V gene lookup returns CDR1 SGHAT and CDR2 FQDESV (reference sequence). This CDR3 region has 12 residues. CDR3 in amino acids: CASSPRNNEQFF. For the CDR3, the DNA is TGTGCCAGCAGCCCGCGGAACAATGAGCAGTTCTTC. Variable domain in full (rest from reference TRBV11-1 and TRBJ2-1): EAEVAQSPRYKITEKSQAVAFWCDPISGHATLYWYRQILGQGPELLVQFQDESVVDDSQLPKDRFSAERLKGVDSTLKIQPAELGDSAMYLCASSPRNNEQFFGPGTRLTVL.

This clone showed up many times. V and J are TRBV2 and TRBJ2-1; 13 nucleotides match TRBD2. The CDR3 runs to 15 residues. Germline lookup yields CDR1 SNHLY and CDR2 FYNNEI. J lost 4 bases, V lost 7 bases, and 4 bases had no gene match. The chain's CDR3 is CASIAGLAGYNEQFF. CDR3 bases: TGTGCCAGCATTGCGGGACTAGCGGGATACAATGAGCAGTTCTTC.

This clone was seen repeatedly, ten times or more. The rearrangement uses TRBV18 and TRBJ2-7, with D perhaps TRBD1 (6 bases). The CDR3 loop spans 16 amino acids. The V end lost 3 bases, the J end lost 2 bases, and 17 bases lay between the germline ends. Germline CDR1 reads KGHSH; CDR2 reads LQKENI. CDR3: CASSPGLRGTTYEQYF. The CDR3 nucleotides are TGTGCCAGCTCACCCGGCCTCAGGGGCACCACCTACGAGCAGTACTTC.

This clone was seen many times. The rearrangement joins TRBV4-2 to TRBJ1-3; D may be TRBD1 (5 bases). The CDR3 has 19 residues. Germline-derived CDR1 and CDR2 are LGHNA and YNFKEQ. The V and J ends lost 1 base and 0 bases respectively, with 19 bases between them. CDR3 sequence: CASSQGDWAGLSSGNTIYF. The DNA for the CDR3 is TGTGCCAGCAGCCAAGGAGATTGGGCAGGGCTGAGCTCTGGAAACACCATATATTTT.